This T cell receptor beta chain was observed in a study of blood T cell repertoires in COVID-19. In the study overall: The samples span acute and convalescent COVID-19 from the United States, Italy and Spain. From T cells, B-cell-depleted T cells, or PBMCs came the material, which was cDNA or gDNA.

CDR1 SQVTM and CDR2 ANQGSEA come from the germline V gene. With 4 bases removed from V and 7 bases from J, the gap between germline ends came to 11 bases. This CDR3 is 12 amino acids long. Per the study methods: Nucleated cell counts were estimated from reference gene primer amplification. Sequencing used immunoSEQ multiplex PCR; TCRdb keeps in-frame clones, though not all of them. V and J calls and clone size are those listed in that table; D and trimming were worked out from the DNA. Of about 170,000 clones detected, 86% appear once; the ten largest clones hold less than 3.5%. The chain couples TRBV29-1 to TRBJ1-5, with D maybe TRBD1 (6 bases). This TCR was recovered from a man in his 70s with acute or convalescent COVID-19. The sample comprised peripheral blood. CDR3 sequence (DNA): TGCAGCGTTGTCGTCAGGGGACAGCCCCAGCATTTT. Translating it yields CSVVVRGQPQHF.